Below are 12 T cell receptor beta chains sequenced from a single sample in a study of cytomegalovirus exposure and HLA in healthy donors. Profiled with immunoSEQ multiplex PCR; TCRdb holds only in-frame clones, not every one. The table has approximately 120,000 clones, roughly nine tenths seen once; the top ten hold 1% to 1.4%. The specimen was PBMCs. The source is a woman aged 18-29 years in good health and CMV-seronegative.

In DNA, the CDR3 is TGTGCCAGCAGGCAAACTACCAATGAGCAGTTCTTC. Its protein is CASRQTTNEQFF. This chain connects TRBV28 to TRBJ2-1; D remains ambiguous. Germline V gives CDR1 MDHEN, CDR2 SYDVKM. This CDR3 has 12 residues. V shed 6 bases and J shed 6 bases, with 9 bases lying between them.

The chain links TRBV4-3 to TRBJ2-7; 7 bases line up with TRBD1. The CDR3 totals 15 residues. CDR1 and CDR2 (germline): LGHNA, YSLEER. The V gene end was trimmed by 4 bases and the J gene end by 5 bases; junction bases not matched to a gene: 11. The CDR3: CASSRVTGNGDEQYF. CDR3 in DNA: TGCGCCAGCAGCCGCGTGACAGGGAATGGTGACGAGCAGTACTTC.

The chain is built from TRBV5-6 and TRBJ1-2, with 12 bases identical to TRBD1. Trimming took 4 bases from V and 3 from J; bases not matched to a gene: 7. CDR1 SGHDT and CDR2 YYEEEE come from the germline V gene. CDR3 length equals 16 residues. CDR3 sequence: CASSPTGQGAYYGYTF. CDR3 DNA sequence: TGTGCCAGCAGCCCAACGGGACAGGGGGCTTACTATGGCTACACCTTC.

This sequence joins TRBV6-1 and TRBJ1-1, with D perhaps matching TRBD1 (6 bases). The V and J ends lost 4 bases and 1 base respectively, with 10 bases between them. This CDR3 contains 14 residues. Germline V CDR1 and CDR2: MNHNS, SASEGT. The CDR3, as DNA: TGTGCCAGCAGTGGGGAGGGGGGGAACACTGAAGCTTTCTTT. It is translated as CASSGEGGNTEAFF.

The chain is built from TRBV5-1 and TRBJ2-2, with 16 bases that match TRBD2. CDR1 and CDR2 from the germline V gene are SGHRS and YFSETQ. The CDR3 is 19 residues long. Trimming took 4 bases from V and 3 from J; bases not matched to a gene: 9. This CDR3 is CASSPGLAGGYSDTGELFF. The CDR3 nucleotides are TGCGCCAGCAGCCCGGGACTAGCGGGAGGGTATAGCGACACCGGGGAGCTGTTTTTT.

J is TRBJ1-4 and V is TRBV18; D gene uncertain. CDR1 and CDR2 (germline): KGHSH, LQKENI. The ends were cut back, 2 bases at V and 0 bases at J, with 13 bases in the middle. The CDR3 consists of 17 residues. Written as DNA, the CDR3 is TGTGCCAGCTCACCATTCAGTGACACCTCAACTAATGAAAAACTGTTTTTT. This codes for CASSPFSDTSTNEKLFF.

This chain joins TRBV10-3 and TRBJ2-1; 8 nucleotides align to TRBD1. The length of the CDR3 is 16 residues. J gave up 6 bases and V 4 bases, and 11 bases lay outside the gene matches. Germline V gene sequence: CDR1 ENHRY, CDR2 SYGVKD. CDR3 amino acids: CAISVKTGDLVNEQFF. CDR3 sequence (DNA): TGTGCCATCAGTGTAAAGACAGGGGATTTGGTCAATGAGCAGTTCTTC.

The count of this clone is one. The chain couples TRBV29-1 to TRBJ2-1, with 8 bases matching TRBD2. The CDR3 totals 14 residues. After removal of 6 bases from V and 2 bases from J, the junction contained 6 bases not matched to a gene. Germline CDR1 and CDR2: SQVTM and ANQGSEA. The CDR3 reads CSVCPGLAYNEQFF. CDR3 bases: TGCAGCGTCTGCCCGGGACTAGCCTACAATGAGCAGTTCTTC.

This rearrangement joins TRBV7-9 to TRBJ2-5; 7 bases map to TRBD2. The V gene's germline CDR1 is SEHNR and CDR2 FQNEAQ (reference sequence). This CDR3 has 15 amino acids. Trimming removed 5 bases from V and 5 bases from J; junction bases left unmatched: 11. Written as DNA, the CDR3 is TGTGCCAGCAGCGACATAGCGGGTTGGGGGGAGACCCAGTACTTC. It codes for CASSDIAGWGETQYF.

The chain recombines TRBV30 with TRBJ1-1, with 7 bases identical to TRBD1. Trimming at V came to 4 bases and at J to 4 bases, leaving 6 bases not matched to a gene. Per the germline V gene, CDR1 is GTSNPN and CDR2 is SVGIG (reference sequence). This CDR3 contains 13 residues. The CDR3 reads CAWNGQGGTEAFF. DNA of the CDR3: TGTGCCTGGAATGGTCAGGGGGGCACTGAAGCTTTCTTT. The variable domain in full, with the rest retrieved from reference TRBV30 and TRBJ1-1, is SQTIHQWPATLVQPVGSPLSLECTVEGTSNPNLYWYRQAAGRGLQLLFYSVGIGQISSEVPQNLSASRPQDRQFILSSKKLLLSDSGFYLCAWNGQGGTEAFFGQGTRLTVV.

The chain uses TRBV13 and TRBJ1-1; D unresolved. V lost 5 bases to trimming and J lost 1 base, with 8 bases between them. The CDR3 is 13 amino acids. Looked up from germline, CDR1 is PRHDT and CDR2 is FYEKMQ (reference sequence). The CDR3 protein is CASSLRPNTEAFF. The CDR3 bases are TGTGCCAGCAGCCTTCGTCCGAACACTGAAGCTTTCTTT.

The chain uses TRBV30 and TRBJ1-1; D is unresolved. The CDR3 contains 12 residues. Between the trimmed V and J ends, which lost 0 bases and 3 bases, there was a span of 5 bases. CDR1 is GTSNPN, CDR2 SVGIG, per germline (reference sequence). This CDR3 is CAWSVLDTEAFF. DNA of the CDR3: TGTGCCTGGAGTGTACTCGACACTGAAGCTTTCTTT.